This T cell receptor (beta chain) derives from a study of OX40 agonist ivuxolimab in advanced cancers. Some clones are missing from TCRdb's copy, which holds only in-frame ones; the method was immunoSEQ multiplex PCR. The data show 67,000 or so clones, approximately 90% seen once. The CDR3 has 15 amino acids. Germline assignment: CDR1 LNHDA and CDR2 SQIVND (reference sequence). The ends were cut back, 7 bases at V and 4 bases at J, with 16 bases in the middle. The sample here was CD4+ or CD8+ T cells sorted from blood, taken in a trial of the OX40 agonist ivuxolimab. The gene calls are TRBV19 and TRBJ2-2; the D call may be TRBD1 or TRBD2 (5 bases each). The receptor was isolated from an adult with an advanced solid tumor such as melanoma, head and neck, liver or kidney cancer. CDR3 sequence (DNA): TGTGCCAGTATAGCCCAAAGAGGGGCCACCGGGGAGCTGTTTTTT. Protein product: CASIAQRGATGELFF. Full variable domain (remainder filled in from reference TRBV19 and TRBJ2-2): DGGITQSPKYLFRKEGQNVTLSCEQNLNHDAMYWYRQDPGQGLRLIYYSQIVNDFQKGDIAEGYSVSREKKESFPLTVTSAQKNPTAFYLCASIAQRGATGELFFGEGSRLTVL.